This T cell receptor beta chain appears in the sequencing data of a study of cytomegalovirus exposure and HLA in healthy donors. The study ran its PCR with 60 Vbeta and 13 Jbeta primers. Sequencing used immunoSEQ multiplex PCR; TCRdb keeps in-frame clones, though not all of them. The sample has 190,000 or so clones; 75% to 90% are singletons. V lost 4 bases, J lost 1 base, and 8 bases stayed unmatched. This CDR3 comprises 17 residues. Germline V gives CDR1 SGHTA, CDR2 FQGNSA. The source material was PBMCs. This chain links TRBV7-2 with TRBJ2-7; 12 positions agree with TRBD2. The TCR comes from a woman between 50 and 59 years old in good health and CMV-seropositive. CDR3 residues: CASSSVTSGGGSYEQYF. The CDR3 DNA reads TGTGCCAGCAGCTCCGTGACTAGCGGGGGTGGGTCCTACGAGCAGTACTTC.